This TCR beta chain was identified during a study of blood T cell repertoires in COVID-19. Some clones are missing from TCRdb's copy, which holds only in-frame ones; the method was immunoSEQ multiplex PCR. The repertoire holds 130,000 to 150,000 clones, with 84% as singletons. CDR3 length: 13 amino acids. Between the trimmed V and J ends, which lost 3 bases and 1 base, there was a span of 6 bases. Sequenced: peripheral blood. V and J are TRBV12-3 or TRBV12-4 and TRBJ1-2; D unclear. The TCR comes from a human donor in a cohort sampled during active COVID-19. This chain's CDR3 is CASSFRDNYGYTF. The CDR3 region has the DNA TGTGCCAGCAGTTTCCGGGATAACTATGGCTACACCTTC.